The 6 T cell receptor beta chains in this list originate from one sample, sequenced in a study of T cell repertoires in cytomegalovirus infection. TCRdb independently ran MiXCR on the reads; one entry per CDR3 protein. The data contain about 740,000 distinct CDR3 sequences, approximately 34% of them seen just once; the ten biggest clones take up around 3%. Sequenced input: PBMCs. The receptors were gathered from a human donor in good health (CMV status not recorded). Some clones in this sample may be carry-over from other donors' samples.

This clonotype has just a few counts. V gene TRBV2 combines with J gene TRBJ2-1; the D gene is possibly TRBD1 (6 bases). Germline V gene data show CDR1 as SNHLY and CDR2 as FYNNEI. The CDR3 has 16 residues. The V gene lost 6 bases and the J gene lost 3 bases, with 18 bases spanning the gap. CDR3 loop: CASSPGGGPNYNEQFF. CDR3 in DNA: TGTGCCAGCAGCCCGGGTGGGGGCCCCAACTACAATGAGCAGTTCTTC.

This clonotype came up a few times. The chain couples TRBV4-2 to TRBJ2-2; D perhaps matches TRBD2 (5 bases). Trimming cost V 4 bases and J 7 bases, with 7 bases left between them. CDR3 length: 12 residues. The germline V gene encodes CDR1 LGHNA and CDR2 YNFKEQ. In DNA form, the CDR3 reads TGTGCCAGCAGCCCTGAGGGCGGGGAGCTGTTTTTT. Its protein product is CASSPEGGELFF.

This clonotype was found a few times. This chain connects TRBV6-1 to TRBJ1-1; D gene ambiguous. Trimming shortened V by 6 bases and J by 4 bases, and 12 bases separated the two germline ends. Germline V lookup: CDR1 MNHNS, CDR2 SASEGT. The CDR3 is 13 amino acids. The CDR3 DNA reads as TGTGCCAGCAGCTCAACACTTTTCACTGAAGCTTTCTTT. It is translated as CASSSTLFTEAFF.

Comment on this clonotype: Given a much more abundant clone one base away, this may be a read error. V gene TRBV10-3 combines with J gene TRBJ2-7; no firm D call. The CDR3 loop spans 19 amino acids. The germline V gene encodes CDR1 ENHRY and CDR2 SYGVKD. The CDR3 DNA reads TGTGCCATCAAACCTGGTGGCGCCGGGCCCTCTCCCGGTGACAACGAGCGGTACTTC. Protein product: CAIKPGGAGPSPGDNERYF.

The table lists this clonotype with many counts. The chain links TRBV7-2 to TRBJ2-7; D gene unclear. The germline V and J ends were trimmed by 2 bases and 7 bases, with 9 bases remaining between them. The CDR3 has 12 residues. The germline CDR1 and CDR2 sequences are SGHTA and FQGNSA. This chain's CDR3 is CASSLFGFEQYF. In DNA form, the CDR3 reads TGTGCCAGCAGCTTATTTGGGTTTGAGCAGTACTTC.

This clonotype has a single count. The CDR3 nucleotides read TGTGCCAGCAGTTTATCGGGCCCACTAGCGGGGGGGCCGACAGATACGCAGTATTTT. It is translated as CASSLSGPLAGGPTDTQYF. The chain uses TRBV27 and TRBJ2-3; 13 bases align to TRBD2. V lost 0 bases and J lost 3; bases outside the gene matches: 9. Germline CDR1 and CDR2: MNHEY and SMNVEV (reference sequence). The CDR3 is 19 amino acids.